These T cell receptor beta chains were read from a single sample in a study of blood T cell repertoires in COVID-19. Clones were sequenced by immunoSEQ multiplex PCR, and TCRdb holds only the in-frame ones, with some missing. This sample has over 110,000 clones, with less than 80% found just once. Material for sequencing was peripheral blood. Receptor source: a man aged 55 to 70 with acute or convalescent COVID-19. CDR3s include the opening cysteine and the closing phenylalanine or tryptophan. D genes are given only for firm matches. For some rows the clone size is stated as once, few or many, or as a class when expanded; others skip it.

clone_size | j_call | d_call | v_call | cdr3_nt | cdr3_aa
NA | TRBJ1-3 | NA | TRBV9 | TGTGCCAGCAGCGTTGGGGGGGCACAGGGAAACACCATATATTTT | CASSVGGAQGNTIYF
NA | TRBJ2-5 | TRBD2 | TRBV3-1/TRBV3-2 | TGTGCCAGCAGCCCCCGGGAGGGGGGGAGAGAGACCCAGTACTTC | CASSPREGGRETQYF
NA | TRBJ2-7 | NA | TRBV5-1 | TGCGCCAGCAGTTTCGGTGGAGGGTACGAGCAGTACTTC | CASSFGGGYEQYF
NA | TRBJ1-6 | TRBD1 | TRBV28 | TGTGCCGTACGCGAGCGACAGGGGTATAATTCACCCCTCCACTTT | CAVRERQGYNSPLHF
NA | TRBJ1-6 | TRBD1 | TRBV2 | TGTGCCAGCAGTACCGGGACAGGGCTTTCACCCCTCCACTTT | CASSTGTGLSPLHF
NA | TRBJ1-3 | NA | TRBV10-2 | TGCGCCAGCAGTTCTGACAGGACCACCATATATTTT | CASSSDRTTIYF
NA | TRBJ1-5 | NA | TRBV28 | TGTGCCAGCAGTTCCGGCAGACTAGATCAGCCCCAGCATTTT | CASSSGRLDQPQHF
once | TRBJ2-7 | TRBD1 | TRBV5-4 | TGTGCCAGCAGCGTGGGACAGGGGGCGGGTGAGCAGTACTTC | CASSVGQGAGEQYF
NA | TRBJ1-2 | NA | TRBV30 | TGTGCCGGAGGGATTATTGGTGGCTCGGGCTACACCTTC | CAGGIIGGSGYTF
NA | TRBJ1-3 | NA | TRBV4-1 | TGCGCCAGCAGCCAAGACCTGAGCGGTCCTGGAAACACCATATATTTT | CASSQDLSGPGNTIYF
few | TRBJ2-1 | NA | TRBV11-1 | TGTGCCAGCAGCCAGGACGGAGGGCCCTACAATGAGCAGTTCTTC | CASSQDGGPYNEQFF
few | TRBJ2-3 | TRBD1 | TRBV4-1 | TGCGCCAGCAGCTCAACGCCGGGACAGGGCTCAGATACGCAGTATTTT | CASSSTPGQGSDTQYF
NA | TRBJ2-7 | NA | TRBV5-1 | TGCGCCAGCAGCTTAATTGAACGAGGCGAGCAGTACTTC | CASSLIERGEQYF
NA | TRBJ1-2 | NA | TRBV29-1 | TGCAGCGTTGTTGAGGGTCTAACCCTACTCTATGGCTACACCTTC | CSVVEGLTLLYGYTF
NA | TRBJ2-4 | NA | TRBV6-5 | TGTGCCAGCAGCTATCCCGGGGGGCCGGGGAGCATTCAGTACTTC | CASSYPGGPGSIQYF
few | TRBJ2-3 | NA | TRBV19 | TGTGCCAGTAGTCCCCAGAAGGATACGCAGTATTTT | CASSPQKDTQYF
NA | TRBJ2-7 | NA | TRBV6-2/TRBV6-3 | TGTGCCAGCAGTTCAACCACCGGCGGACACTCCGAGCAGTACTTC | CASSSTTGGHSEQYF
NA | TRBJ1-1 | NA | TRBV9 | TGTGCCAGCAGCTTCGCACAGAACACTGAAGCTTTCTTT | CASSFAQNTEAFF
NA | TRBJ2-7 | TRBD2 | TRBV5-1 | TGCGCCAGCAGCTCGACTAGCCGCCACGAGCAGTACTTC | CASSSTSRHEQYF
NA | TRBJ2-6 | NA | TRBV6-2/TRBV6-3 | TGTGCCAGCAGTACAGGGCCCGCGAGGGGGGCCAACGTCCTGACTTTC | CASSTGPARGANVLTF
once | TRBJ1-3 | NA | TRBV7-8 | TGTGCCAGCAGCTTAGGGACAGAAGGAAACACCATATATTTT | CASSLGTEGNTIYF
NA | TRBJ1-1 | NA | TRBV19 | TGTGCCAGTAGTATAGCACAGACCGTGAACACTGAAGCTTTCTTT | CASSIAQTVNTEAFF
NA | TRBJ2-7 | TRBD1 | TRBV28 | TGTGCCAGCAGCTCTAGGACAGGGAAATTTTTCTACGAGCAGTACTTC | CASSSRTGKFFYEQYF
NA | TRBJ1-5 | NA | TRBV28 | TGTGCCAGCAGTCCTCAATCCTTTCAGGGTCAGCCCCAGCATTTT | CASSPQSFQGQPQHF
NA | TRBJ2-7 | NA | TRBV27 | TGTGCCAGCAGCTTGGCGCGGGACTCCTCCTACGAGCAGTACTTC | CASSLARDSSYEQYF
NA | TRBJ2-1 | NA | TRBV5-1 | TGCGCCAGCAGCTTGGACAGCACTTACAATGAGCAGTTCTTC | CASSLDSTYNEQFF
NA | TRBJ1-5 | TRBD1 | TRBV6-5 | TGTGCCAGCATTAAACCGGGACAGGGCCATCAGCCCCAGCATTTT | CASIKPGQGHQPQHF
NA | TRBJ2-4 | TRBD2 | TRBV4-3 | TGCGCCAGCAGCTCCGGGAGGCAGGCCAACATTCAGTACTTC | CASSSGRQANIQYF
few | TRBJ2-7 | TRBD2 | TRBV28 | TGTGCCAGCAGCTCGGGGGGGAACTACGAGCAGTACTTC | CASSSGGNYEQYF
few | TRBJ2-7 | NA | TRBV9 | TGTGCCAGCAGCGTAGGACAGTTGAGCTCCTACGAGCAGTACTTC | CASSVGQLSSYEQYF
once | TRBJ2-3 | TRBD1 | TRBV7-3 | TGTGCCAGCAGCGCCGCGGGACAGGGGGCGTCAGATACGCAGTATTTT | CASSAAGQGASDTQYF
NA | TRBJ1-5 | NA | TRBV5-6 | TGTGCCAGCAGCTTCAGGGATAGCAATCAGCCCCAGCATTTT | CASSFRDSNQPQHF
NA | TRBJ2-3 | NA | TRBV7-9 | TGTGCCAGCAGCTTAGAAGGAGGCATTAGCACAGATACGCAGTATTTT | CASSLEGGISTDTQYF
few | TRBJ2-1 | NA | TRBV27 | TGTGCCAGCAGTCCAATCCCCACGACAGACAATGAGCAGTTCTTC | CASSPIPTTDNEQFF
NA | TRBJ1-1 | NA | TRBV7-9 | TGTGCCAGCAGGGCCGTGGAAGGGGCGCAAGGTGAAGCTTTCTTT | CASRAVEGAQGEAFF
NA | TRBJ1-1 | NA | TRBV19 | TGTGCCAGCCAAGGGTTCGACAGGAACACTGAAGCTTTCTTT | CASQGFDRNTEAFF
NA | TRBJ1-3 | NA | TRBV5-1 | TGCGCCAGCAGCTTGAGGAGTTCTGGAAACACCATATATTTT | CASSLRSSGNTIYF
NA | TRBJ2-7 | TRBD1 | TRBV19 | TGTGCCAGTAGTGGGGACAGGGGCAGGGAGCAGTACTTC | CASSGDRGREQYF
NA | TRBJ1-3 | NA | TRBV7-2 | TGTGCCAGCAGCTCGATAACACCTTTACCTGGAAACACCATATATTTT | CASSSITPLPGNTIYF
NA | TRBJ2-7 | NA | TRBV6-5 | TGTGCCAGCAGTTATCTGTTTGGACGGGAATATGAGCAGTACTTC | CASSYLFGREYEQYF
NA | TRBJ1-2 | NA | TRBV5-4 | TGTGCCAGCAGCTTGACAGCCGACAATGGCTACACCTTC | CASSLTADNGYTF
once | TRBJ1-5 | NA | TRBV19 | TGTGCCAGTAGTCCGGGACCCCCCGGGGGTAGCAATCAGCCCCAGCATTTT | CASSPGPPGGSNQPQHF
NA | TRBJ2-2 | NA | TRBV6-4 | TGTGCCAGCAGTGACAGACAGGAGACCGGGGAGCTGTTTTTT | CASSDRQETGELFF
once | TRBJ1-3 | NA | TRBV28 | TGTGCCAGCAAAATGACAGGAATCGCCGGAAACACCATATATTTT | CASKMTGIAGNTIYF
NA | TRBJ2-7 | TRBD1 | TRBV14 | TGTGCCAGCAGTCGGGGATGGGGCAGGGGGCAACGGGACGAGCAGTACTTC | CASSRGWGRGQRDEQYF
NA | TRBJ2-1 | NA | TRBV24-1 | TGTGCCACCAGTGAACCCCAGGGGAAGTACAATGAGCAGTTCTTC | CATSEPQGKYNEQFF
NA | TRBJ2-7 | NA | TRBV7-2 | TGTGCCAGCAGCCCCCTCGGGACTTCAGCGGTCTACGAGCAGTACTTC | CASSPLGTSAVYEQYF
few | TRBJ1-2 | NA | TRBV9 | TGTGCCAGCAGCCAGATAGGGGTTGGTGGCTACACCTTC | CASSQIGVGGYTF
NA | TRBJ1-1 | NA | TRBV27 | TGTGCCAGCAGTTTGCTGAGTCCCGGGACTGTCAGCACTGAAGCTTTCTTT | CASSLLSPGTVSTEAFF
few | TRBJ1-2 | NA | TRBV5-1 | TGCGCCAGCAGCCCCGACAGCCCAGAGAACTATGGCTACACCTTC | CASSPDSPENYGYTF
once | TRBJ1-5 | TRBD1 | TRBV2 | TGTGCCAGCAGTGGAGACAGGGACGTTAGCAATCAGCCCCAGCATTTT | CASSGDRDVSNQPQHF
NA | TRBJ2-7 | TRBD2 | TRBV5-1 | TGCGCCAGCAGCTGGCTGACTAGCGGGAGCGGCGAGCAGTACTTC | CASSWLTSGSGEQYF
few | TRBJ2-1 | TRBD1 | TRBV10-3 | TGTGCCATCAAGGGGGACAGCGGCTACAATGAGCAGTTCTTC | CAIKGDSGYNEQFF